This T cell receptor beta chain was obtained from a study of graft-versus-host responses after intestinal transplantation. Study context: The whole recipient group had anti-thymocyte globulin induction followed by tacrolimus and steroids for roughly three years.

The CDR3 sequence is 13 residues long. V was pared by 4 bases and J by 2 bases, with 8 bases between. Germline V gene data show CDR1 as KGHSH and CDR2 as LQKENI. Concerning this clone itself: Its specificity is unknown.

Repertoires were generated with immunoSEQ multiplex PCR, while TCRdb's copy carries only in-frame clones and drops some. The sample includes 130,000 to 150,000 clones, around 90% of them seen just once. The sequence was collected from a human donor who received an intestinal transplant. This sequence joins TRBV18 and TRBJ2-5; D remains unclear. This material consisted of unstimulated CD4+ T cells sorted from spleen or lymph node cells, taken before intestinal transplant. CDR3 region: CASSRREQETQYF. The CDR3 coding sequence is TGTGCCAGCTCACGACGAGAACAAGAGACCCAGTACTTC.